Given below is one T cell receptor (beta chain) in context. Per the study methods: Reference gene primer amplification in the assay estimated nucleated cell counts. The table came from immunoSEQ multiplex PCR; TCRdb's copy has only in-frame clones and leaves some out. The DNA was the basis for D and trimming; V, J and clone size are from that table. The sample includes some 78,000 clones, around 91% of them seen just once. This entry belongs to a study of blood T cell repertoires in COVID-19. Study-level information: There were acute and convalescent COVID-19 samples, and they came from the United States, Italy and Spain. Nucleic acid was either cDNA or gDNA, and it came from T cells, B-cell-depleted T cells, or PBMCs.

CDR3 length equals 18 residues. Germline V lookup: CDR1 WNHNN, CDR2 SYGVQD (reference sequence). Germline trimming cut 0 bases from V and 3 bases from J; bases unmatched to any gene: 6. The sequencing sample was made of peripheral blood. The receptor was derived from a woman aged 50 to 65 in a cohort sampled during active COVID-19. This rearrangement joins TRBV10-1 to TRBJ2-3, with 13 nucleotides matching TRBD2. The CDR3 sequence: CASSESRTSGSLTDTQYF. Here the CDR3 DNA reads TGCGCCAGCAGTGAGTCCCGGACTAGCGGGAGTTTAACAGATACGCAGTATTTT.